This record concerns one T cell receptor beta chain sequence. What it recognizes is unknown. This entry comes from a study of graft-versus-host responses after intestinal transplantation. Across the whole study: All recipients were transplanted with multivisceral, liver-intestinal, or isolated intestinal grafts. Recipients across the board were started on anti-thymocyte globulin induction, then kept on tacrolimus and steroids for around three years.

The germline V and J ends were trimmed by 8 bases and 2 bases, with 15 bases remaining between them. Germline-derived CDR1 and CDR2 are MNHNS and SASEGT. The CDR3 contains 14 residues. Repertoires were generated with immunoSEQ multiplex PCR, while TCRdb's copy carries only in-frame clones and drops some. The sample has about 97,000 clones, more than 80% seen once. Study findings and constraints: Clonal ratios of graft-versus-host to host-versus-graft in allografts were high for patients exhibiting graft-donor T cell macrochimerism.

Sequencing was performed on PBMCs, taken approximately 470 days after intestinal transplant. The V gene is TRBV6-1, the J gene TRBJ1-1; a weak D match, TRBD1 (6 bases). This sequence originates from a human patient who received an intestinal transplant, so some T cells may come from the graft donor. The CDR3 DNA reads TGTGCCAGCGATTGGGGGCTGACCAACACTGAAGCTTTCTTT. Protein sequence: CASDWGLTNTEAFF.